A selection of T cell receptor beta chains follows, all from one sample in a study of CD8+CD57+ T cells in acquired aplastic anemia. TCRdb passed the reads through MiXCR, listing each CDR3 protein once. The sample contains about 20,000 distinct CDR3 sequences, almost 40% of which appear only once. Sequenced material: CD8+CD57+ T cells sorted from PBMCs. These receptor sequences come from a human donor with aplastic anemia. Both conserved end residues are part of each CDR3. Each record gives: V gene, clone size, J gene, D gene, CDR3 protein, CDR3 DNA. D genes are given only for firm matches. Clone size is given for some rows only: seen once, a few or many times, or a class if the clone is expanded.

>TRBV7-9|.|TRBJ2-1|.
CASSLVPRVIHNEQFF
TGTGCCAGCAGCTTAGTCCCCAGGGTAATTCACAATGAGCAGTTCTTC
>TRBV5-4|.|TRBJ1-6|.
CASSLGWENSPLHF
TGTGCCAGCAGCTTGGGGTGGGAAAATTCACCCCTCCACTTT
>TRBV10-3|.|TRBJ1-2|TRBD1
CAIRKNRGDNYGYTF
TGTGCCATCAGAAAAAACAGGGGGGATAACTATGGCTACACCTTC
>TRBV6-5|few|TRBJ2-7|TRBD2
CASSYSVAGHNEQYF
TGTGCCAGCAGTTACTCGGTAGCGGGACACAACGAGCAGTACTTC
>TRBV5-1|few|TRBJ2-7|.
CASSLGHGVYEQYF
TGCGCCAGCAGCTTGGGACATGGAGTCTACGAGCAGTACTTC
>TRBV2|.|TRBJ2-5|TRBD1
CASSYSEQGVETQYF
TGTGCCAGCTCGTATTCGGAACAGGGGGTTGAGACCCAGTACTTC
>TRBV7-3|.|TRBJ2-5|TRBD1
CASSYPGQGEETQYF
TGTGCCAGCTCATATCCGGGACAGGGTGAAGAGACCCAGTACTTC
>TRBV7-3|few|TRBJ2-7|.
CASSLTGAAEQYF
TGTGCCAGCAGCTTAACAGGGGCAGCCGAGCAGTACTTC
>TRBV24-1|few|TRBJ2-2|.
CATSDSAFTLNTGELFF
TGTGCCACCAGTGATTCAGCCTTCACTTTGAACACCGGGGAGCTGTTTTTT
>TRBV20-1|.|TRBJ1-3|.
CSASGPGTPGNTIYF
TGCAGTGCTTCGGGACCCGGGACGCCTGGAAACACCATATATTTT
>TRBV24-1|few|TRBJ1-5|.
CATSGKGSHYSNQPQHF
TGTGCCACCAGTGGCAAAGGTTCACACTATAGCAATCAGCCCCAGCATTTT
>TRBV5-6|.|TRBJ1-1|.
CASQTGYVNTEAFF
TGTGCCAGCCAAACAGGGTATGTGAACACTGAAGCTTTCTTT
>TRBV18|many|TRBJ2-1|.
CASSPVGDVNNEQFF
TGTGCCAGCTCACCCGTCGGGGATGTTAACAATGAGCAGTTCTTC
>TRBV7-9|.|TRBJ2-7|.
CASSLVVYEQYF
TGTGCCAGCAGCTTAGTCGTTTACGAGCAGTACTTC
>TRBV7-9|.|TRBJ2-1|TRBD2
CASSFSGRAWYNEQFF
TGTGCCAGCAGCTTTAGCGGGAGGGCCTGGTACAATGAGCAGTTCTTC
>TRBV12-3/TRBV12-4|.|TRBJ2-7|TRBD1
CASSYGQGWSYEQYF
TGTGCCAGCAGCTATGGACAGGGGTGGTCCTACGAGCAGTACTTC
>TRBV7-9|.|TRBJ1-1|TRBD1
CASSLRTGSQWNTEAFF
TGTGCCAGCAGCCTAAGGACAGGCAGCCAGTGGAACACTGAAGCTTTCTTT
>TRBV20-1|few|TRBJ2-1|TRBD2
CSAGAGTSGGLDEQFF
TGCAGTGCTGGGGCCGGGACTAGCGGGGGGCTCGATGAGCAGTTCTTC
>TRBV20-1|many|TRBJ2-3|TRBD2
CSATVVAGADTQYF
TGCAGTGCCACAGTGGTAGCGGGAGCAGATACGCAGTATTTT
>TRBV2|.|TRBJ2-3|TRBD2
CASSAVREGDTQYF
TGTGCCAGCAGTGCGGTGCGGGAGGGAGATACGCAGTATTTT
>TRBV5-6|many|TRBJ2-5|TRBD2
CASSLSREGLGYQETQYF
TGTGCCAGCAGCTTGTCTCGGGAGGGCCTAGGGTACCAAGAGACCCAGTACTTC
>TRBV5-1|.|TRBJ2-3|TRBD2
CASSLLGLAVDTQYF
TGCGCCAGCAGCTTGCTGGGACTAGCGGTAGATACGCAGTATTTT
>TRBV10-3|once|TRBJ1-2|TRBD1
CAISGTGSRDYGYTF
TGTGCCATCAGTGGGACAGGCTCACGGGACTATGGCTACACCTTC
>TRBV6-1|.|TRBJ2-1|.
CASSPGLENNEQFF
TGTGCCAGCAGTCCAGGTTTGGAAAACAATGAGCAGTTCTTC
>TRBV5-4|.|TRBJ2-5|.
CASSLPGQETQYF
TGTGCCAGCAGCTTGCCGGGTCAAGAGACCCAGTACTTC
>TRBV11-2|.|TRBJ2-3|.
CASSFRGRSSTDTQYF
TGTGCCAGCAGCTTTCGGGGGAGGTCTAGCACAGATACGCAGTATTTT
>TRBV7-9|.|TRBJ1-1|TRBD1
CASSLRTGGNTEAFF
TGTGCCAGCAGCCTACGGACAGGGGGGAACACTGAAGCTTTCTTT
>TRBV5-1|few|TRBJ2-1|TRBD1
CASSLRQGAGYNEQFF
TGCGCCAGCAGCCTAAGACAGGGGGCAGGCTACAATGAGCAGTTCTTC
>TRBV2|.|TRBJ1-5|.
CASSARRVSNQPQHF
TGTGCCAGCAGCGCTCGCCGGGTTAGCAATCAGCCCCAGCATTTT
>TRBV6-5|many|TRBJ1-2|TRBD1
CASSYQGTGTYGYTF
TGTGCCAGCAGTTACCAGGGGACAGGGACCTATGGCTACACCTTC
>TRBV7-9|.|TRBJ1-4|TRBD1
CASSSRDRGEKLFF
TGTGCCAGCAGCTCCCGGGACAGGGGCGAAAAACTGTTTTTT
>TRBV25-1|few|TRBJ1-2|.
CASSALTNYGYTF
TGTGCCAGCAGTGCGTTAACTAACTATGGCTACACCTTC
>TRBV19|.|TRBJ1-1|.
CASSIYGVSEAFF
TGTGCCAGTAGTATCTACGGGGTCAGTGAAGCTTTCTTT
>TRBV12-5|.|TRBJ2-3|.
CASGPGTSTDTQYF
TGTGCTAGTGGCCCTGGGACTAGCACAGATACGCAGTATTTT
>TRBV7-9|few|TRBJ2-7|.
CASSPPGQPYEQYF
TGTGCCAGCAGTCCTCCCGGACAGCCCTACGAGCAGTACTTC
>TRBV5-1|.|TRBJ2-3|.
CASSSVGTDNLGTRYF
TGCGCCAGCAGCTCCGTCGGGACGGATAATCTCGGTACGCGGTACTTT
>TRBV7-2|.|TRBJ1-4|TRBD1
CASSSSGTGFEKLFF
TGTGCCAGCAGCTCATCCGGGACAGGGTTTGAAAAACTGTTTTTT
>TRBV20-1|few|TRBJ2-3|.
CSARKRVGGDTQYF
TGCAGTGCTAGGAAGCGGGTCGGGGGAGATACGCAGTATTTT
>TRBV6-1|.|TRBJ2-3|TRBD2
CASSGPGLAITDTQYF
TGTGCCAGCAGTGGCCCCGGACTAGCGATCACAGATACGCAGTATTTT
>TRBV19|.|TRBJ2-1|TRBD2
CASSIDRTSGPQFF
TGTGCCAGTAGTATAGATCGGACTAGCGGGCCTCAGTTCTTC
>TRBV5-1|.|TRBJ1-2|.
CASSLDGPLSHGYTF
TGCGCCAGCAGCCTGGATGGACCTCTTTCCCATGGCTACACCTTC
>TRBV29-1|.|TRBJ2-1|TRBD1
CSVEDPGQGADEQFF
TGCAGCGTTGAAGATCCCGGACAGGGGGCCGATGAGCAGTTCTTC
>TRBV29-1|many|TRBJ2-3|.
CSGQNTDTQYF
TGCAGCGGACAGAACACAGATACGCAGTATTTT
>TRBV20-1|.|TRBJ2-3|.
CSARHPPLPRTRGTDTQYF
TGCAGTGCTAGACATCCCCCCCTCCCCCGGACGCGGGGCACAGATACGCAGTATTTT
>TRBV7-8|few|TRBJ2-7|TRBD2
CASSLAMRGGSYEQYF
TGTGCCAGCAGCTTAGCGATGCGGGGGGGATCCTACGAGCAGTACTTC
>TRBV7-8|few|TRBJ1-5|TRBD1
CASSLAPTGNQPQHF
TGTGCCAGCAGCTTAGCCCCGACAGGGAATCAGCCCCAGCATTTT
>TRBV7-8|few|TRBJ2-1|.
CASSAQQGIAYNEQFF
TGTGCCAGCAGCGCACAACAGGGAATTGCCTACAATGAGCAGTTCTTC
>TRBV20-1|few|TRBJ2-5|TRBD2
CSARDRGSGSGETQYF
TGCAGTGCTAGAGACCGGGGGAGCGGGAGTGGTGAGACCCAGTACTTC
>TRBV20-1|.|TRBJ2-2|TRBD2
CSARSRTSGAITGELFF
TGCAGTGCTAGATCCAGGACTAGCGGAGCTATAACCGGGGAGCTGTTTTTT